The T cell receptor (beta chain) under discussion was sequenced for a study of beta chain features in type 1 diabetes. Whole-study results and caveats: VDJ junctions in type 1 diabetes patients carried more deletions and fewer insertions. Shorter TCRB CDR3s, moderately but significantly so, marked every one of the four CD4+ subsets in Type 1 diabetes patients. There was no resolution here of whether HLA type influences TCRB rearrangement.

Sampling consisted of one heparinised blood draw per donor, averaging around 120 mL. Germline V gene lookup returns CDR1 MNHNY and CDR2 SVGAGI (reference sequence). The trim removed 4 bases at V and 7 bases at J, leaving 11 bases unmatched. The CDR3 runs to 16 residues. A remark on this clone: Its target is not known.

Reverse transcription of all isolated RNA meant that expressed TCRB transcripts were sequenced. Method: immunoSEQ multiplex PCR; TCRdb's copy keeps in-frame clones and lacks some. The data contain about 170,000 clones, about 8% of them singletons. The chain joins TRBV6-6 to TRBJ2-4, with 9 bases fitting TRBD1. Sequenced material: central memory CD4+ T cells from blood. This receptor was identified in a middle-aged woman with type 1 diabetes. The CDR3 spells CASSSDFGQGRNIQYF. The CDR3 DNA reads TGTGCCAGCAGTTCGGACTTCGGACAGGGGAGGAACATTCAGTACTTC.